The clone carrying this T cell receptor (beta chain) was picked up one time. The antigen remains undetermined. Germline loops: CDR1 SGHTA, CDR2 FQGNSA. The CDR3 is 16 amino acids. Trimming took off 5 bases at V and 1 base at J, with 17 bases between the two ends. Both 60 Vbeta primers and 13 Jbeta primers went into the PCR. Some clones are missing from TCRdb's copy, which holds only in-frame ones; the method was immunoSEQ multiplex PCR. The repertoire holds under 150,000 clones, with approximately 77% as singletons. This sample was included in a study of cytomegalovirus exposure and HLA in healthy donors. Findings of the study overall: Later on, analysis showed that most CMV-associated TCR beta chains appeared to be HLA-restricted. In a later analysis, common viral pathogens appeared linked to several of the most significant clusters. Sequencing artifact likely explains a cluster of highly shared sequence variants.

The sequence derives from a middle-aged woman in good health and CMV-seronegative. The sequenced material came from PBMCs. The chain has TRBV7-2 and TRBJ1-1; maybe TRBD1 (5 bases). CDR3 region: CASSAQVWGENTEAFF. The CDR3 DNA is TGTGCCAGCAGCGCCCAAGTCTGGGGGGAGAACACTGAAGCTTTCTTT.